This is a list of T cell receptor beta chains from one sample in a study of OX40 agonist ivuxolimab in advanced cancers. Clones were sequenced by immunoSEQ multiplex PCR, and TCRdb holds only the in-frame ones, with some missing. The sample holds some 32,000 clones; about four fifths are singletons and the top ten take approximately 20%. Sequenced here: CD4+ or CD8+ T cells sorted from blood, sampled in a trial of the OX40 agonist ivuxolimab. Receptor source: an adult with an advanced solid tumor such as melanoma, head and neck, liver or kidney cancer. The CDR3 runs from the conserved cysteine through the conserved F or W. The order of the fields is D gene, J gene, V gene, CDR3 protein, CDR3 DNA. D genes are given only for firm matches.

D gene: TRBD1
J gene: TRBJ2-1
V gene: TRBV27
CDR3 protein: CASTLTGDRDHNEQFF
CDR3 DNA: TGTGCCAGCACCCTCACCGGGGACAGGGACCACAATGAGCAGTTCTTC

D gene: TRBD1
J gene: TRBJ2-1
V gene: TRBV6-6
CDR3 protein: CASSYSNRGPYNEQFF
CDR3 DNA: TGTGCCAGCAGTTACTCGAACAGGGGGCCCTACAATGAGCAGTTCTTC

D gene: -
J gene: TRBJ2-5
V gene: TRBV6-5
CDR3 protein: CASSYPVREGTQYF
CDR3 DNA: TGTGCCAGCAGTTACCCCGTACGTGAGGGGACCCAGTACTTC

D gene: -
J gene: TRBJ2-2
V gene: TRBV28
CDR3 protein: CASSLSRLHTGELFF
CDR3 DNA: TGTGCCAGCAGTTTATCACGACTCCACACCGGGGAGCTGTTTTTT

D gene: -
J gene: TRBJ1-2
V gene: TRBV7-2
CDR3 protein: CASSLALRSNYGYTF
CDR3 DNA: TGTGCCAGCAGCTTAGCGCTTCGGAGCAACTATGGCTACACCTTC

D gene: TRBD1
J gene: TRBJ2-7
V gene: TRBV19
CDR3 protein: CASSTGGSDYEQYF
CDR3 DNA: TGTGCCAGTAGTACAGGGGGCTCCGACTACGAGCAGTACTTC

D gene: -
J gene: TRBJ2-6
V gene: TRBV5-6
CDR3 protein: CASSIQGSGANVLTF
CDR3 DNA: TGTGCCAGCAGCATACAGGGCTCTGGGGCCAACGTCCTGACTTTC

D gene: TRBD1
J gene: TRBJ1-1
V gene: TRBV28
CDR3 protein: CASSFDRGDTEAFF
CDR3 DNA: TGTGCCAGCAGTTTTGACAGGGGTGACACTGAAGCTTTCTTT

D gene: -
J gene: TRBJ1-4
V gene: TRBV19
CDR3 protein: CASSIGLTNEKLFF
CDR3 DNA: TGTGCCAGTAGTATAGGGCTGACTAATGAAAAACTGTTTTTT

D gene: -
J gene: TRBJ1-2
V gene: TRBV21-1
CDR3 protein: CASSKPRLDRANYGYTF
CDR3 DNA: TGTGCCAGCAGCAAACCACGCCTCGACAGGGCTAACTATGGCTACACCTTC

D gene: -
J gene: TRBJ1-1
V gene: TRBV4-1
CDR3 protein: CASSQGGAGGGGTEAFF
CDR3 DNA: TGCGCCAGCAGCCAAGGGGGAGCGGGTGGGGGTGGCACTGAAGCTTTCTTT